A selection of T cell receptor beta chains follows, all from one sample in a study of cytomegalovirus exposure and HLA in healthy donors. Assay: immunoSEQ multiplex PCR; the TCRdb copy retains only in-frame clones and omits some. In the table there are 100,000 to 150,000 clones, approximately 77% of which are singletons. The source material was PBMCs. Receptors originate from a man in his late teens or twenties in good health and CMV-seronegative. Each CDR3 is given with its conserved first and last residue. D genes are given only for firm matches. Rows may omit the clone size; those that give it use once, few, many or a size class.

.	TRBV6-1	.	TRBJ1-2	TGTGCCAGCAGTGAAGGCAGGGGCTATGGCTACACCTTC	CASSEGRGYGYTF
.	TRBV6-6	.	TRBJ1-5	TGTGCCAGCAGTGCACGACTGGGTCAGCCCCAGCATTTT	CASSARLGQPQHF
.	TRBV7-9	TRBD1	TRBJ1-3	TGTTCCTCGCAGGGGGACAGCCGATTTGGAAACACCATATATTTT	CSSQGDSRFGNTIYF
.	TRBV27	TRBD2	TRBJ2-7	TGTGCCAGCAGGAGGCCTAGCGGGGGGACCAACGAGCAGTACTTC	CASRRPSGGTNEQYF
.	TRBV10-3	.	TRBJ2-6	TGTGCCATCAAGGGGACTGGGGCCAACGTCCTGACTTTC	CAIKGTGANVLTF
once	TRBV7-9	TRBD2	TRBJ2-5	TGTGCCAGCAGCTATACCGGAGTAGCGGGGGTCCAAGAGACCCAGTACTTC	CASSYTGVAGVQETQYF
few	TRBV6-6	.	TRBJ2-2	TGTGCCCTCTCTGAGGCCGGGGAGCTGTTTTTT	CALSEAGELFF
.	TRBV2	TRBD1	TRBJ1-1	TGTGCCAGCAGCTGGGACAGGGAAGCTTTCTTT	CASSWDREAFF
.	TRBV7-3	.	TRBJ2-2	TGTGCCAGCAGCTTAAGGCCCCTCGCGAACACCGGGGAGCTGTTTTTT	CASSLRPLANTGELFF
few	TRBV9	TRBD1	TRBJ1-1	TGTGCCAGCAGCGTACAGGGGGGAACTGAAGCTTTCTTT	CASSVQGGTEAFF
.	TRBV19	.	TRBJ1-5	TGTGCCAGTAGTCCCTATAGGAGGGAGGGGAGTCAGCCCCAGCATTTT	CASSPYRREGSQPQHF
few	TRBV5-6	.	TRBJ1-5	TGTGCCAGCAGCTTGGGGGGGGTGAGCAATCAGCCCCAGCATTTT	CASSLGGVSNQPQHF
.	TRBV27	TRBD2	TRBJ2-5	TGTGCCAGCAGTTTAGGGACTAGCGGGGGAGGTAGAGAGACCCAGTACTTC	CASSLGTSGGGRETQYF
.	TRBV9	.	TRBJ2-2	TGTGCCAGCGGGCAGGGCACGAACACCGGGGAGCTGTTTTTT	CASGQGTNTGELFF
.	TRBV6-5	TRBD1	TRBJ2-1	TGTGCCAGCAGTTACGAGGCGGACAGGGACAATGAGCAGTTCTTC	CASSYEADRDNEQFF
.	TRBV19	.	TRBJ1-1	TGTGCCAGTAGTATAGGTTATCGAGAGTCTACTGAAGCTTTCTTT	CASSIGYRESTEAFF
few	TRBV6-5	.	TRBJ1-2	TGTGCCAGCAGTTACTCGAGACGTCAGGATGGCTACACCTTC	CASSYSRRQDGYTF
.	TRBV19	.	TRBJ2-1	TGTGCCAGTGCGAGACAGGCCTCCTACAATGAGCAGTTCTTC	CASARQASYNEQFF